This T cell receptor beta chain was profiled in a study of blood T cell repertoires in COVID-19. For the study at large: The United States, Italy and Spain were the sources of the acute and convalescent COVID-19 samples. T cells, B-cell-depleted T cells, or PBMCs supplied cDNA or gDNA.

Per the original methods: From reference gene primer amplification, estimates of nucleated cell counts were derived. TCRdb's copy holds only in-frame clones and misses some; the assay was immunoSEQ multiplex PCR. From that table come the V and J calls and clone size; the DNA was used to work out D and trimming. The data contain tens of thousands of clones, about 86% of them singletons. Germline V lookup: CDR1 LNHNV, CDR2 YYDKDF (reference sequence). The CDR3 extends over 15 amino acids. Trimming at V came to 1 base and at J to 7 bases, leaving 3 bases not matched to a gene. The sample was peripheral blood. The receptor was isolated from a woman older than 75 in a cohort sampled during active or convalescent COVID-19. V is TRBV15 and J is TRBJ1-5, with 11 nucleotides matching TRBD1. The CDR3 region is CATSRAGDRGQPQHF. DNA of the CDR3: TGTGCCACCAGCAGAGCTGGGGACAGGGGGCAGCCCCAGCATTTT.